Presented here are 23 T cell receptor beta chains from one specimen sequenced in a study of Tregs in tolerant kidney transplant recipients. The repertoire was sequenced with immunoSEQ multiplex PCR; TCRdb's copy has only in-frame clones and lacks some. Counted here are some 250,000 clones, around 81% occurring once; the ten biggest clones make up roughly 0.67%. The sample consisted of CD4+ T cells from blood. The receptor set was obtained from a human donor in good health.

The chain has TRBV5-1 and TRBJ2-2; 11 bases map to TRBD2. V was clipped by 5 bases and J by 1 base; unmatched bases: 4. The CDR3 covers 16 residues. CDR1 and CDR2 from the germline V gene are SGHRS and YFSETQ. CDR3 sequence: CASSWGLAENTGELFF. The CDR3 DNA follows: TGCGCCAGCAGTTGGGGACTAGCGGAGAACACCGGGGAGCTGTTTTTT. Supplemented by reference TRBV5-1 and TRBJ2-2, the full variable domain reads KAGVTQTPRYLIKTRGQQVTLSCSPISGHRSVSWYQQTPGQGLQFLFEYFSETQRNKGNFPGRFSGRQFSNSRSEMNVSTLELGDSALYLCASSWGLAENTGELFFGEGSRLTVL.

The J gene is TRBJ1-4, the V gene TRBV2; TRBD1 agrees at 7 bases. The CDR3 extends over 13 amino acids. Germline V CDR1 and CDR2: SNHLY, FYNNEI. Trimming removed 9 bases from V and 8 bases from J; junction bases left unmatched: 9. The CDR3 coding sequence is TGTGCCAGTACGACAGGGAGGAGCGAAAAACTGTTTTTT. Translation: CASTTGRSEKLFF. Supplemented by reference TRBV2 and TRBJ1-4, the full variable domain reads EPEVTQTPSHQVTQMGQEVILRCVPISNHLYFYWYRQILGQKVEFLVSFYNNEISEKSEIFDDQFSVERPDGSNFTLKIRSTKLEDSAMYFCASTTGRSEKLFFGSGTQLSVL.

CDR3 sequence (DNA): TGCGCCAGCAGCTCGCCCGGACAGAACACTGAAGCTTTCTTT. Its translation: CASSSPGQNTEAFF. The rearrangement joins TRBV5-1 to TRBJ1-1, with a weak D call TRBD1 (5 bases). The CDR3 consists of 14 residues. Trimming stripped 3 bases from V and 1 base from J, with 10 bases between. From germline, CDR1 is SGHRS and CDR2 YFSETQ. The complete variable domain, with remaining parts taken from reference TRBV5-1 and TRBJ1-1, reads KAGVTQTPRYLIKTRGQQVTLSCSPISGHRSVSWYQQTPGQGLQFLFEYFSETQRNKGNFPGRFSGRQFSNSRSEMNVSTLELGDSALYLCASSSPGQNTEAFFGQGTRLTVV.

This clone has only one observation. The V call is TRBV10-3, the J call TRBJ2-5; 8 nucleotides align to TRBD1. The end of the DNA fits TRBJ2-7 better, so the J call may be wrong. There are 15 residues in the CDR3. The V gene's germline CDR1 is ENHRY and CDR2 SYGVKD. The chain's CDR3 is CAISAGTGLSYEQYF. The CDR3 DNA reads as TGTGCCATCAGCGCCGGGACAGGTCTCTCCTACGAGCAGTACTTC.

The gene calls are TRBV20-1 and TRBJ1-1; D call uncertain. Trimming took off 6 bases at V and 3 bases at J, with 8 bases between the two ends. CDR1 DFQATT and CDR2 SNEGSKA come from the germline V gene (reference sequence). The CDR3 is 11 amino acids. The CDR3 DNA follows: TGCAGTGCCCCCTTTCACACTGAAGCTTTCTTT. Encoded protein: CSAPFHTEAFF.

The chain employs TRBV27 and TRBJ2-3; 7 bases align to TRBD1. The V and J ends lost 4 bases and 1 base, in that order; junction bases with no gene match: 8. The CDR3 length is 16 residues. Germline V gene sequence: CDR1 MNHEY, CDR2 SMNVEV (reference sequence). The CDR3 nucleotides read TGTGCCAGCAGTTCCTCGACAGGGTGGGGCACAGATACGCAGTATTTT. Amino acids: CASSSSTGWGTDTQYF.

The chain combines TRBV6-5 with TRBJ2-5, with D uncertain. Between the trimmed V and J ends, which lost 0 bases and 1 base, there was a span of 6 bases. The CDR3 consists of 14 residues. The germline V gene has CDR1 MNHEY and CDR2 SVGAGI. In DNA, the CDR3 is TGTGCCAGCAGTTACTCCTACAGCCAAGAGACCCAGTACTTC. Its protein is CASSYSYSQETQYF.

This clone was detected once. The gene calls are TRBV5-1 and TRBJ2-1, with TRBD1 identical over 8 bases. Trimming removed 3 bases from V and 3 bases from J; junction bases left unmatched: 5. The CDR3 is 15 amino acids. The germline V gene has CDR1 SGHRS and CDR2 YFSETQ. As DNA, the CDR3 is TGCGCCAGCAGCTCGGACAGGGCTAACTACAATGAGCAGTTCTTC. This encodes CASSSDRANYNEQFF.

The V and J genes are TRBV7-9 and TRBJ1-6; 9 positions agree with TRBD1. Germline lookup yields CDR1 SEHNR and CDR2 FQNEAQ (reference sequence). This CDR3 has 14 residues. J was trimmed by 10 bases and V by 5 bases; bases with no gene match: 6. The CDR3 reads CASSPGQGVSPLHF. The CDR3 DNA is TGTGCCAGCAGCCCGGGACAGGGAGTCTCACCCCTCCACTTT.

The rearrangement uses TRBV5-4 and TRBJ2-3, with D hard to call. Germline CDR1 and CDR2: SGHNT and YYREEE (reference sequence). This CDR3 contains 12 residues. Trimming took 0 bases from V and 6 from J, leaving 5 bases between them. The CDR3 is CASSLEVDTQYF. In DNA form, the CDR3 reads TGTGCCAGCAGCTTGGAGGTGGATACGCAGTATTTT. The variable domain in full, with the rest retrieved from reference TRBV5-4 and TRBJ2-3, is ETGVTQSPTHLIKTRGQQVTLRCSSQSGHNTVSWYQQALGQGPQFIFQYYREEENGRGNFPPRFSGLQFPNYSSELNVNALELDDSALYLCASSLEVDTQYFGPGTRLTVL.

The genes are TRBV19 and TRBJ2-1; possibly TRBD1 or TRBD2 for D (6 bases each). CDR3 length: 17 residues. The V gene's germline CDR1 is LNHDA and CDR2 SQIVND (reference sequence). The V and J ends lost 6 bases and 5 bases respectively, with 23 bases between them. CDR3 sequence (DNA): TGTGCCAGTAGAAATTTCGGGGGCACAGGGACCAACAATGAGCAGTTCTTC. This gives the protein CASRNFGGTGTNNEQFF.

V gene TRBV6-1 combines with J gene TRBJ2-7; TRBD2 is a possible D gene (5 bases). The CDR3 loop spans 13 amino acids. CDR1 and CDR2 from the germline V gene are MNHNS and SASEGT. Trimming took off 6 bases at V and 0 bases at J, with 9 bases between the two ends. The chain's CDR3 is CASRTRGSYEQYF. In DNA, the CDR3 is TGTGCCAGCAGAACTAGAGGCTCCTACGAGCAGTACTTC.

This clone was counted a single time. CDR3 sequence reads: CASSLSIRTRAMNEQFF. CDR3 coding DNA: TGCGCCAGCAGCTTAAGTATCCGGACTAGGGCTATGAATGAGCAGTTCTTC. The chain combines TRBV5-1 with TRBJ2-1, with TRBD2 matching 7 bases. The CDR3 is 17 amino acids. Germline loops: CDR1 SGHRS, CDR2 YFSETQ. Germline trimming cut 2 bases from V and 7 bases from J; bases unmatched to any gene: 15.

This clone showed up just a few times. The rearrangement links TRBV6-5 to TRBJ1-1, with D perhaps matching TRBD1 (6 bases). Germline assignment: CDR1 MNHEY and CDR2 SVGAGI. The length of the CDR3 is 15 residues. V was trimmed by 0 bases and J by 8 bases, leaving 16 bases between them. CDR3 coding DNA: TGTGCCAGCAGTTACTCGATGGGGGGGGGCAAGGAAGCTTTCTTT. This translates into CASSYSMGGGKEAFF.

This chain's CDR3 is CASSSGLSSYNEQFF. CDR3 DNA: TGTGCCAGCAGCTCGGGACTTAGCTCCTACAATGAGCAGTTCTTC. V is TRBV5-6 and J is TRBJ2-1; a possible D gene is TRBD2 (6 bases). V dropped 3 bases and J dropped 0 bases, with 10 bases sitting between them. Germline CDR1 is SGHDT and CDR2 is YYEEEE. CDR3 length: 15 residues.

This chain links TRBV5-4 with TRBJ2-7, with 7 bases that match TRBD2. This CDR3 is built from 15 residues. The V gene's germline CDR1 is SGHNT and CDR2 YYREEE (reference sequence). J lost 2 bases, V lost 4 bases, and 9 bases had no gene match. CDR3 sequence reads: CASSRVGGTPYEQYF. In DNA form, the CDR3 reads TGTGCCAGCAGCCGGGTGGGGGGGACCCCCTACGAGCAGTACTTC.

The V and J genes are TRBV15 and TRBJ1-4; 7 positions agree with TRBD1. Losses at the gene ends were 0 bases for V and 8 bases for J; bases not matched to a gene: 3. Germline CDR1 is LNHNV and CDR2 is YYDKDF (reference sequence). The CDR3 consists of 14 residues. The CDR3 protein is CATSREGRGEKLFF. The CDR3, as DNA: TGTGCCACCAGCAGAGAAGGCAGGGGGGAAAAACTGTTTTTT.

The gene calls are TRBV6-5 and TRBJ2-7; 9 bases are a match to TRBD1. Germline V gives CDR1 MNHEY, CDR2 SVGAGI. This CDR3 is built from 14 residues. J gave up 2 bases and V 6 bases, and 5 bases lay outside the gene matches. CDR3 sequence (DNA): TGTGCCAGCAGGTACAGGGGGCGAACCTACGAGCAGTACTTC. It translates to CASRYRGRTYEQYF.

The chain has TRBV2 and TRBJ1-2; no clear D. V lost 6 bases, J lost 4 bases, and 12 bases lay in between. There are 13 residues in the CDR3. The V gene's germline CDR1 is SNHLY and CDR2 FYNNEI. The CDR3 sequence is CASSVGRIYGYTF. CDR3 sequence (DNA): TGTGCCAGCAGCGTAGGACGGATCTATGGCTACACCTTC. The full variable domain, its missing parts supplied by reference TRBV2 and TRBJ1-2, is EPEVTQTPSHQVTQMGQEVILRCVPISNHLYFYWYRQILGQKVEFLVSFYNNEISEKSEIFDDQFSVERPDGSNFTLKIRSTKLEDSAMYFCASSVGRIYGYTFGSGTRLTVV.

V and J are TRBV7-9 and TRBJ2-7, with D possibly matching TRBD1 (8 bases). This CDR3 has 16 amino acids. The V gene's germline CDR1 is SEHNR and CDR2 FQNEAQ (reference sequence). Trimming cost V 5 bases and J 0 bases, with 17 bases left between them. The CDR3 reads CASSTTGEGSSYEQYF. CDR3 sequence (DNA): TGTGCCAGCAGCACGACAGGGGAGGGAAGCTCCTACGAGCAGTACTTC. The whole variable domain, filled in from reference TRBV7-9 and TRBJ2-7, reads DTGVSQNPRHKITKRGQNVTFRCDPISEHNRLYWYRQTLGQGPEFLTYFQNEAQLEKSRLLSDRFSAERPKGSFSTLEIQRTEQGDSAMYLCASSTTGEGSSYEQYFGPGTRLTVT.

The V call is TRBV19, the J call TRBJ1-2; possibly TRBD1 for D (6 bases). The germline V gene has CDR1 LNHDA and CDR2 SQIVND (reference sequence). The CDR3 length is 14 residues. The V end was cut by 3 bases, the J end by 2 bases, with 10 bases between. In DNA, the CDR3 is TGTGCCAGTAGTATCGGGGGGACAAACTATGGCTACACCTTC. Protein product: CASSIGGTNYGYTF.

The chain links TRBV7-8 to TRBJ2-1, with 7 positions matching TRBD2. The CDR3 is 14 residues long. CDR1 SGHVS and CDR2 FQNEAQ come from the germline V gene. Losses at the gene ends were 7 bases for V and 6 bases for J; bases not matched to a gene: 9. In DNA form, the CDR3 reads TGTGCCAGCAAGAGGCGGGAGAATCTCAATGAGCAGTTCTTC. This sequence encodes CASKRRENLNEQFF.

This clone was seen only a few times. This sequence joins TRBV2 and TRBJ2-1; 11 bases fit TRBD2. This CDR3 is built from 15 residues. V lost 10 bases and J lost 6; bases outside the gene matches: 11. Germline CDR1 reads SNHLY; CDR2 reads FYNNEI. CDR3: CATSSGLAGGNEQFF. The DNA for the CDR3 is TGTGCCACCAGCTCCGGTCTAGCGGGAGGCAATGAGCAGTTCTTC.